This TCR beta chain was identified during a study of T-cell memory formation after mild COVID-19. Looking at the study overall: Largely donor-specific TCR clusters were found. Whole-study results and caveats: Mostly located in CM and EM were contracting CD4+ clones, with contracting CD8+ clones located in EMRA.

CDR3 size: 15 residues. Germline V lookup: CDR1 SGDLS, CDR2 YYNGEE. Trimming took 0 bases from V and 3 from J; bases not matched to a gene: 6. Points on this clonotype: What it binds is not known.

TCR alpha and TCR beta cDNA libraries with sample barcodes and UMIs came from 5'RACE using constant-segment primers. TCRdb reprocessed the 5' RACE reads via MiXCR and lists one record per CDR3 protein. Of 300,000 or so distinct CDR3 sequences listed, 16% are singletons. The chain joins TRBV9 to TRBJ2-7; 7 bases agree with TRBD1. This sequence was found in a man between 18 and 29 years old who had mild COVID-19 (a few samples of this study predate the infection). Cell type and time point are not known. The source material was PBMCs or a T cell subset sorted from them (not recorded which). The CDR3 loop reads CASSVGTGDIYEQYF. In DNA, the CDR3 is TGTGCCAGCAGCGTAGGGACAGGCGATATCTACGAGCAGTACTTC.